The next 22 T cell receptor beta chains were all read from a single sample in a study of T-cell memory formation after mild COVID-19 (dated by TCRdb to about 2021). The library came from 5' RACE. For sequencing, an Illumina NovaSeq 6000 was employed. TCRdb reprocessing: public reads trimmed at Q25 with fastp, clones called with MiXCR, in-frame beta chains kept. Under each unique CDR3 protein, matching rows form one entry showing the most common genes and DNA. The sample data list about 290,000 distinct CDR3 sequences, and more than 15% of these were observed just once. Of the sample, about 21% falls within the top ten clones. Sample: PBMCs or a T cell subset sorted from them (not recorded which). The source of these receptors is a man between 18 and 29 years old who had mild COVID-19 (a few samples of this study predate the infection). The sample titles of this study are shuffled in the database, so cell type and time point are left out; the donor was told from shared clones.

This clonotype was observed a few times. This chain joins TRBV2 and TRBJ2-1; tentative D call: TRBD2 (6 bases). Germline-derived CDR1 and CDR2 are SNHLY and FYNNEI. The CDR3 runs to 13 residues. V lost 4 bases to trimming and J lost 7 bases, with 11 bases between them. As DNA, the CDR3 is TGTGCCAGCAGTGGGCTAGCGATGAATGAGCAGTTCTTC. It is translated as CASSGLAMNEQFF.

V is TRBV6-2 or TRBV6-3 and J is TRBJ2-3; possibly TRBD1 for D (5 bases). Germline lookup yields CDR1 MNHEY and CDR2 SVGEGT. This CDR3 contains 12 residues. V lost 10 bases, J lost 7 bases, and 15 bases lay in between. DNA for the CDR3: TGTGCCACGGGCCAGGGTAAACATACGCAGTATTTT. It is translated as CATGQGKHTQYF.

The rearrangement joins TRBV28 to TRBJ1-2, with a weak D call TRBD1 (5 bases). From germline, CDR1 is MDHEN and CDR2 SYDVKM. This CDR3 spans 15 amino acids. Trimming stripped 4 bases from V and 4 bases from J, with 16 bases between. The DNA of the CDR3 is TGTGCCAGCAGTTCCCCTTCGACAGCCACCTATGGCTACACCTTC. Its translation is CASSSPSTATYGYTF.

The J gene is TRBJ1-2, the V gene TRBV7-2, with TRBD1 matching 9 bases. CDR3 length: 14 amino acids. Looked up from germline, CDR1 is SGHTA and CDR2 is FQGNSA. Trimming removed 5 bases from V and 7 bases from J; junction bases left unmatched: 8. CDR3: CASSLTGGKSGYTF. CDR3 bases: TGTGCCAGCAGCCTGACAGGGGGGAAGAGTGGCTACACCTTC.

Ten or more counts support this clonotype. The chain joins TRBV4-1 to TRBJ2-3; D unclear. V dropped 0 bases and J dropped 4 bases, with 8 bases sitting between them. The germline V gene encodes CDR1 MGHRA and CDR2 YSYEKL. The CDR3 extends over 14 amino acids. CDR3 sequence reads: CASSQDPPADTQYF. For the CDR3, the DNA is TGCGCCAGCAGCCAAGATCCCCCCGCAGATACGCAGTATTTT.

In its sample, this clonotype was seen a few times. The chain couples TRBV4-1 to TRBJ1-6; TRBD1 matches 8 bases. Trimming removed 5 bases from V and 0 bases from J; junction bases left unmatched: 15. The germline CDR1 and CDR2 sequences are MGHRA and YSYEKL. The CDR3 spans 20 residues. The CDR3 is CASSKTPRQGTSSYNSPLHF. The CDR3 coding sequence is TGCGCCAGCAGCAAAACACCCCGACAGGGGACGAGCTCCTATAATTCACCCCTCCACTTT.

The chain recombines TRBV5-6 with TRBJ2-7, with D possibly matching TRBD2 (6 bases). This CDR3 contains 14 residues. Trimming removed 2 bases at V and 4 bases at J, with 13 bases between. CDR1 is SGHDT and CDR2 is YYEEEE in the germline V gene. CDR3 residues: CASSFGSGRYEQYV. DNA of the CDR3: TGTGCCAGCAGCTTTGGGAGTGGGAGGTACGAGCAGTACGTC.

This clonotype has just a few counts. This rearrangement joins TRBV6-5 to TRBJ2-7; a possible D gene is TRBD1 (6 bases). The CDR3 is made up of 14 amino acids. Looked up from germline, CDR1 is MNHEY and CDR2 is SVGAGI. Trimming removed 2 bases from V and 2 bases from J, with 10 bases in between. This CDR3 reads CASSYRQVPYEQYF. CDR3 sequence (DNA): TGTGCCAGCAGTTACCGACAGGTACCCTACGAGCAGTACTTC.

This chain connects TRBV6-6 to TRBJ2-7; the match to TRBD1 covers 8 bases. Losses at the gene ends were 4 bases for V and 2 bases for J; bases not matched to a gene: 7. In germline, CDR1 is MNHNY, CDR2 SVGAGI (reference sequence). The CDR3 has 15 residues. The CDR3 region has the DNA TGTGCCAGCAGTTTCCTCGGGACAGGAACCTACGAGCAGTACGTC. Protein: CASSFLGTGTYEQYV.

This clonotype was seen more than once but under ten times. The chain couples TRBV20-1 to TRBJ1-2; no clear D gene. The CDR3 spans 13 residues. Trimming removed 6 bases from V and 3 bases from J, with 14 bases in between. The germline gives CDR1 DFQATT, CDR2 SNEGSKA (reference sequence). DNA for the CDR3: TGCAGTGCCAACTTCGGGCTCGACTATGGCTACACCTTC. Protein sequence: CSANFGLDYGYTF.

This clonotype came up a few times. The rearrangement uses TRBV4-1 and TRBJ1-2, with D maybe TRBD1 (5 bases). V was shortened by 0 bases and J by 4 bases, with 9 bases between the two germline ends. This CDR3 comprises 14 residues. Germline V gene data show CDR1 as MGHRA and CDR2 as YSYEKL. The CDR3 loop is CASSQEGALYGYTF. CDR3 bases: TGCGCCAGCAGCCAAGAAGGGGCGCTCTATGGCTACACCTTC.

Here the CDR3 DNA reads TGTGCCAGCAGCCAAGATCCGCCGATGGCAGGGGAGACCCAGTACTTC. It specifies CASSQDPPMAGETQYF. The chain couples TRBV3-1 to TRBJ2-5; D is perhaps TRBD1 (5 bases). Trimming removed 0 bases from V and 5 bases from J, with 16 bases in between. The CDR3 is 16 residues long. Germline values: CDR1 LGHDT, CDR2 YNNKEL (reference sequence).

J is TRBJ2-3 and V is TRBV24-1; D remains unclear. CDR1 and CDR2 from the germline V gene are KGHDR and SFDVKD. This CDR3 spans 13 amino acids. The V end lost 4 bases, the J end lost 2 bases, and 6 bases lay between the germline ends. The CDR3 DNA reads TGTGCCACCAGTGACCTTACCACAGATACGCAGTATTTT. Amino acids: CATSDLTTDTQYF.

This clonotype turned up a few times. The DNA of the CDR3 is TGTGCCAGCAGCGCCCGGGACAAATCCTACGAGCAGTACTTC. Translated: CASSARDKSYEQYF. The chain joins TRBV9 to TRBJ2-7, with TRBD1 as a possible D gene (6 bases). V gave up 3 bases and J gave up 1 base, with 11 bases separating them. CDR3 length equals 14 residues. The germline gives CDR1 SGDLS, CDR2 YYNGEE.

This clonotype came up a few times. The chain recombines TRBV2 with TRBJ2-3; maybe TRBD2 (5 bases). Germline V gene data show CDR1 as SNHLY and CDR2 as FYNNEI. The CDR3 sequence is 13 residues long. V lost 10 bases, J lost 2 bases, and 13 bases lay in between. The CDR3 DNA sequence: TGTGCCATCGCAGCGGAGTACACAGATACGCAGTATTTT. Translating it yields CAIAAEYTDTQYF.

The chain links TRBV15 to TRBJ1-1; D is undetermined. V lost 3 bases, J lost 4 bases, and 12 bases lay in between. Germline values: CDR1 LNHNV, CDR2 YYDKDF (reference sequence). This CDR3 is built from 14 residues. CDR3 bases: TGTGCCACCAGCAGGGATGGGGTGGCCACTGAAGCTTTCTTT. This codes for CATSRDGVATEAFF.

Many counts were recorded for this clonotype. V gene TRBV10-1 combines with J gene TRBJ2-1; TRBD1 is a possible D gene (6 bases). Germline V gene lookup returns CDR1 WNHNN and CDR2 SYGVQD (reference sequence). V was cut by 5 bases and J by 6 bases, with 14 bases left in between. CDR3 length: 14 amino acids. CDR3 DNA sequence: TGCGCCAGCAGTTATACCGGGACACCCAATGAGCAGTTCTTC. Protein: CASSYTGTPNEQFF.

The chain links TRBV7-2 to TRBJ2-2; 8 positions match TRBD2. CDR1 and CDR2 (germline): SGHTA, FQGNSA. CDR3 length: 18 residues. The V segment lost 1 base and the J segment 1 base; nucleotides outside the gene matches: 8. The CDR3 nucleotides are TGTGCCAGCAGCTTAGACCCCCCGGGGGGGATGAACACCGGGGAGCTGTTTTTT. Protein sequence: CASSLDPPGGMNTGELFF. Supplemented by reference TRBV7-2 and TRBJ2-2, the full variable domain reads GAGVSQSPSNKVTEKGKDVELRCDPISGHTALYWYRQSLGQGLEFLIYFQGNSAPDKSGLPSDRFSAERTGGSVSTLTIQRTQQEDSAVYLCASSLDPPGGMNTGELFFGEGSRLTVL.

Only a few counts were recorded for this clonotype. The CDR3 nucleotides read TGCGCCAGCAGCTTGGTTGGAGAGGGGAGAGATGAGCAGTTCTTC. This gives the protein CASSLVGEGRDEQFF. V gene TRBV5-1 combines with J gene TRBJ2-1, with D possibly being TRBD1 or TRBD2 (5 bases each). Germline-derived CDR1 and CDR2 are SGHRS and YFSETQ. The CDR3 spans 15 residues. V was cut by 0 bases and J by 8 bases, with 15 bases left in between. The full variable domain, with the rest looked up from reference TRBV5-1 and TRBJ2-1, is KAGVTQTPRYLIKTRGQQVTLSCSPISGHRSVSWYQQTPGQGLQFLFEYFSETQRNKGNFPGRFSGRQFSNSRSEMNVSTLELGDSALYLCASSLVGEGRDEQFFGPGTRLTVL.

The V call is TRBV7-6, the J call TRBJ2-3; maybe TRBD1 (6 bases). CDR1 and CDR2 from the germline V gene are SGHVS and FNYEAQ. This CDR3 has 16 residues. With 4 bases removed from V and 0 bases from J, the gap between germline ends came to 14 bases. CDR3: CASSSPDRTSTDTQYF. The CDR3 coding sequence is TGTGCCAGCAGCTCCCCTGACAGGACTAGCACAGATACGCAGTATTTT.

This chain connects TRBV6-2 or TRBV6-3 to TRBJ2-4; 7 nucleotides agree with TRBD2. The CDR3 runs 16 residues. V was clipped by 2 bases and J by 6 bases; unmatched bases: 10. Germline values: CDR1 MNHEY, CDR2 SVGEGT. The CDR3 loop is CASSYGRQGGVNIQYF. In DNA, the CDR3 is TGTGCCAGCAGTTACGGGCGCCAGGGAGGGGTAAACATTCAGTACTTC.

The rearrangement links TRBV12-3 or TRBV12-4 to TRBJ1-1, with 7 bases matching TRBD1. The CDR3 has 17 amino acids. V lost 5 bases, J lost 6 bases, and 18 bases stayed unmatched. The DNA for the CDR3 is TGTGCCAGCAGTGATCACGCAGGGGGTGGAATAGTCGCTGAAGCTTTCTTT. The encoded protein is CASSDHAGGGIVAEAFF.